This T cell receptor (beta chain) was retrieved from a study of T cell responses to AZD1222 COVID-19 vaccine. Notes on the study in general: Baseline antibody screening turned up just five to seven seropositive AZD1222 recipients. Donors skewed white British and female; clonal diversity was possibly underestimated.

Using immunoSEQ multiplex PCR, the repertoire was profiled, and TCRdb retains in-frame clones only, with some absent. The table has 130,000 to 150,000 clones, about nine tenths seen once; the top ten hold 3.4%. This clone has just one count. The antigen remains unidentified. Germline CDR1 is SGHDT and CDR2 is YYEEEE. The CDR3 covers 15 residues. Trimming pared 2 bases from V and 5 bases from J, leaving 16 bases between. This clonotype was sampled from an adult in good health. The chain has TRBV5-6 and TRBJ1-2; D possibly corresponds to TRBD1 (5 bases). This sample comprised peripheral blood, obtained on day 0 of AZD1222 vaccination. The CDR3 nucleotides are TGTGCCAGCAGCTTAGGGGTCCCAGAGGGATATGGCTACACCTTC. It yields the protein CASSLGVPEGYGYTF.